The following is a T cell receptor (beta chain) sequence with its context. Which antigen it targets is not known. Base-call qualities are not available, and no considerably larger clone is one nucleotide away. The data belong to a study of response to subunit inactivated influenza vaccine (dated by TCRdb to between 2017 and 2018). About the investigation overall: To follow how T cells responded to a trivalent subunit inactivated influenza vaccine, the researchers relied on deep quantitative profiling of the T cell receptor repertoire. What the research found in general, with its limitations: According to the authors, only a limited number of new T cells may be recruited by each seasonal influenza vaccination.

V sheds 4 bases and J sheds 3 bases, leaving 10 bases between their ends. CDR1 DFQATT and CDR2 SNEGSKA are derived from the germline V gene (reference sequence). The CDR3 holds 13 amino acids from the cysteine to the phenylalanine. Of all the DNA, just the CDR3 is kept, 39 bases in frame from base 1. Library construction relied on RT-PCR. Data came from an Illumina HiSeq 2500. TCRdb's own reprocessing of the public reads used fastp at Q25 and MiXCR and kept productive beta chains. Each CDR3 protein appears once, grouped with its most common genes and DNA. This sample lists around 760,000 distinct CDR3 sequences; roughly 13% were detected once. The biggest ten clones account for less than 9% of the sample.

The sequence came from a man aged 45-65 years who received an inactivated influenza vaccine. Donor details come from another sample of the same person, matched by shared clones. The rearranged segments are TRBV20-1 and TRBJ1-5; the D region possibly corresponds to TRBD1 (5 bases align). Source: PBMCs from blood, taken 14 to 15 days before vaccination. The nucleotide sequence reads as follows: TGCAGTGCTATCAGGGCCACCAATCAGCCCCAGCATTTT. Translated, it gives CSAIRATNQPQHF.